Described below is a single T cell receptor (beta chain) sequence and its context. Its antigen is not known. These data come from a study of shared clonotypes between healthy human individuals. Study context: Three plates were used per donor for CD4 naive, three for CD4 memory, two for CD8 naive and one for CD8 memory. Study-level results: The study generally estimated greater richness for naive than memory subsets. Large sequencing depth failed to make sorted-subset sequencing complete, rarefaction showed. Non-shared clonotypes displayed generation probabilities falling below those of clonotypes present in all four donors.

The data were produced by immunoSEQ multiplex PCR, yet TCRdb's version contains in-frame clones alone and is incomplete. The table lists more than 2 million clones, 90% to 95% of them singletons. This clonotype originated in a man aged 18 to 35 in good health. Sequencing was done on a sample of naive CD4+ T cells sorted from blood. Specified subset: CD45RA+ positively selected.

Written as DNA, the CDR3 is TGTGCCACCAGCAGAGGAAGTGGGGACTTGGGCCCCACTCTGATACTGAACACTGAAGCTTTCTTT. Residues: CATSRGSGDLGPTLILNTEAFF. The chain links TRBV15 to TRBJ1-1; TRBD1 is a possible D gene (5 bases). This CDR3 is built from 22 residues. Germline values: CDR1 LNHNV, CDR2 YYDKDF (reference sequence). Trimming removed 1 base from V and 0 bases from J, with 30 bases in between.